This T cell receptor (beta chain) was sequenced in a study of blood T cell repertoires in COVID-19. This clone was counted a single time. This CDR3 region has 15 residues. CDR1 is SGHTA and CDR2 is FQGNSA in the germline V gene. V was cut by 3 bases and J by 3 bases, with 13 bases left in between. In the authors' workflow: Reference gene primer amplification in the assay estimated nucleated cell counts. Sequenced by immunoSEQ multiplex PCR; TCRdb stores in-frame clones only, minus some. That table is the source of V, J and clone size, and D and trimming were worked out from the DNA. This table has about 210,000 clones, more than 85% appearing once.

The TCR comes from a man aged 35 to 55 with acute or convalescent COVID-19. The sample consisted of peripheral blood. The J gene is TRBJ2-3, the V gene TRBV7-2; D might be TRBD2 (6 bases). DNA of the CDR3: TGTGCCAGCAGCTTTGCTAGCGTGGAGACAGATACGCAGTATTTT. Its protein is CASSFASVETDTQYF.